This T cell receptor beta chain was identified during a study of shared clonotypes between healthy human individuals. Clones were read by immunoSEQ multiplex PCR, and TCRdb kept only the in-frame ones, dropping some. The data show approximately 2.3 million clones, roughly 93% seen once. Subsets obtained from CD4+ cells comprised CD45RA+ naive and CD45RA-negative memory cells. Germline V gives CDR1 LGHNA, CDR2 YSLEER. This CDR3 is 15 amino acids long. With 0 bases removed from V and 9 bases from J, the gap between germline ends came to 15 bases. Sequencing was done on a sample of naive CD4+ T cells from PBMCs. Subset here: CD45RA+ positively selected. The sequence was obtained from a man aged 18 to 30 in good health. Some clones in this sample may be carry-over from other donors' samples. The V gene is TRBV4-3, the J gene TRBJ2-1, with a possible D match to TRBD2 (6 bases). The DNA for the CDR3 is TGCGCCAGCAGCCAAGATGGGGACTCCTACGCTGAGCAGTTCTTC. Translation gives CASSQDGDSYAEQFF.